This passage covers 17 T cell receptor beta chains from one sample sequenced in a study of blood T cell repertoires in COVID-19. The data were produced by immunoSEQ multiplex PCR, yet TCRdb's version contains in-frame clones alone and is incomplete. Among some 30,000 clones, roughly 90% were seen once, and the ten largest hold around 1.8%. What was sequenced was peripheral blood. The receptors shown here come from a man aged 50 to 60 with active or convalescent COVID-19.

This clone was detected only once. V gene TRBV7-9 combines with J gene TRBJ1-2; the match to TRBD1 covers 7 bases. V shed 2 bases and J 0 bases; nucleotides not matched to a gene: 3. From germline, CDR1 is SEHNR and CDR2 FQNEAQ (reference sequence). The length of the CDR3 is 15 residues. CDR3 nucleotide sequence: TGTGCCAGCAGCTTAATCCAGGGGGCTAACTATGGCTACACCTTC. Translating gives CASSLIQGANYGYTF.

The chain combines TRBV5-6 with TRBJ2-1; 13 nucleotides agree with TRBD2. V lost 6 bases, J lost 0 bases, and 9 bases stayed unmatched. Germline CDR1 reads SGHDT; CDR2 reads YYEEEE. The CDR3 has 18 amino acids. This CDR3 reads CASTVGLAGPISYNEQFF. As DNA, the CDR3 is TGTGCCAGCACCGTGGGACTAGCGGGACCCATCTCCTACAATGAGCAGTTCTTC.

The count of this clone is one. The genes are TRBV15 and TRBJ2-5, with TRBD1 identical over 7 bases. The CDR3 runs 18 residues. Trimming removed 0 bases from V and 1 base from J; junction bases left unmatched: 11. Germline V gene sequence: CDR1 LNHNV, CDR2 YYDKDF (reference sequence). The CDR3 nucleotides read TGTGCCACCAGCAGAGATCGGGGACAGTGGTACCTCCAAGAGACCCAGTACTTC. It codes for CATSRDRGQWYLQETQYF. The full variable domain, with the rest looked up from reference TRBV15 and TRBJ2-5, is DAMVIQNPRYQVTQFGKPVTLSCSQTLNHNVMYWYQQKSSQAPKLLFHYYDKDFNNEADTPDNFQSRRPNTSFCFLDIRSPGLGDTAMYLCATSRDRGQWYLQETQYFGPGTRLLVL.

The V call is TRBV15, the J call TRBJ1-3, with TRBD1 matching over 7 bases. Germline assignment: CDR1 LNHNV and CDR2 YYDKDF (reference sequence). The junction had 5 bases not matched to a gene; V was cut back by 10 bases and J by 2 bases. The CDR3 extends over 13 amino acids. CDR3 sequence (DNA): TGTGCCATCATCGACAGGGCTGGAAACACCATATATTTT. Its protein product is CAIIDRAGNTIYF.

The chain combines TRBV21-1 with TRBJ2-7; TRBD1 reflects the table's D call only, with no check against the DNA. TRBV21-1 represents a pseudogene. The CDR3 covers 16 residues. The CDR3 bases are TGTGCCAGCAGCAAAAACGGGACAGGGGTAATCCACGAGCAGTACTTC. It specifies CASSKNGTGVIHEQYF.

DNA for the CDR3: TGTGCCAGCAGCATTATAGCGGGAGGATACTACGAGCAGTACTTC. Amino acid sequence: CASSIIAGGYYEQYF. This chain uses TRBV7-2 with TRBJ2-7; 10 bases map to TRBD2. Trimming cost V 5 bases and J 3 bases; bases outside gene matches: 7. This CDR3 has 15 residues. In germline, CDR1 is SGHTA, CDR2 FQGNSA. The full variable domain, with the rest looked up from reference TRBV7-2 and TRBJ2-7, is GAGVSQSPSNKVTEKGKDVELRCDPISGHTALYWYRQSLGQGLEFLIYFQGNSAPDKSGLPSDRFSAERTGGSVSTLTIQRTQQEDSAVYLCASSIIAGGYYEQYFGPGTRLTVT.

The gene calls are TRBV24-1 and TRBJ1-5; 10 nucleotides match TRBD1. V gave up 6 bases and J gave up 0 bases; unmatched junction bases: 7. The germline V gene has CDR1 KGHDR and CDR2 SFDVKD. The CDR3 is 17 amino acids. This chain's CDR3 is CATSPGQGLFSNQPQHF. CDR3 coding DNA: TGTGCCACCAGTCCGGGACAGGGGTTATTTAGCAATCAGCCCCAGCATTTT.

The rearrangement uses TRBV9 and TRBJ2-3; 9 bases line up with TRBD2. The V segment lost 0 bases and the J segment 1 base; nucleotides outside the gene matches: 6. Germline V gene lookup returns CDR1 SGDLS and CDR2 YYNGEE. The CDR3 runs to 17 residues. As DNA, the CDR3 is TGTGCCAGCAGCGTAGCCCCTAGCGGGACAGGCACAGATACGCAGTATTTT. The encoded protein is CASSVAPSGTGTDTQYF.

V is TRBV4-3 and J is TRBJ1-4; 9 nucleotides match TRBD1. CDR3 length: 14 amino acids. Losses at the gene ends were 5 bases for V and 8 bases for J; bases not matched to a gene: 6. Germline loops: CDR1 LGHNA, CDR2 YSLEER. In nucleotides, the CDR3 is TGCGCCAGCAGCTCCGGGACAGGGTGGGAAAAACTGTTTTTT. This translates into CASSSGTGWEKLFF.

The J gene is TRBJ2-7, the V gene TRBV2; 7 bases map to TRBD1. The CDR3 covers 14 residues. With 7 bases clipped from V and 7 bases from J, the junction kept 13 bases outside the gene matches. The germline V gene has CDR1 SNHLY and CDR2 FYNNEI. CDR3 in DNA: TGTGCCAGCAAATCGGACAGGTTTGCATCAGAGCAGTACTTC. This translates into CASKSDRFASEQYF.

The chain carries TRBV7-8 and TRBJ2-2, with D possibly being TRBD2 (5 bases). V lost 2 bases, J lost 6 bases, and 16 bases lay in between. The CDR3 extends over 16 amino acids. Germline V CDR1 and CDR2: SGHVS, FQNEAQ. The CDR3 protein is CASSLLSPGTAGELFF. CDR3 bases: TGTGCCAGCAGCTTACTTAGCCCGGGAACGGCCGGGGAGCTGTTTTTT.

The CDR3, as DNA: TGTGCCAGCAGCTTAGCGGTCACGACCTACAATGAGCAGTTCTTC. Translating it yields CASSLAVTTYNEQFF. The rearrangement uses TRBV11-2 and TRBJ2-1; D not resolved. Trimming pared 1 base from V and 2 bases from J, leaving 9 bases between. This CDR3 is built from 15 residues. CDR1 is SGHAT, CDR2 FQNNGV, per germline.

The rearrangement joins TRBV5-1 to TRBJ2-3, with 11 bases lining up with TRBD2. The CDR3 totals 16 residues. The germline gives CDR1 SGHRS, CDR2 YFSETQ. The junction had 4 bases not matched to a gene; V was cut back by 0 bases and J by 4 bases. The CDR3, as DNA: TGCGCCAGCAGCTTGGAGCTAGCGGGAGGCCCAGATACGCAGTATTTT. Translation: CASSLELAGGPDTQYF.

The J gene is TRBJ2-7, the V gene TRBV29-1; the match to TRBD2 covers 9 bases. Trimming removed 2 bases from V and 3 bases from J; junction bases left unmatched: 14. CDR1 is SQVTM, CDR2 ANQGSEA, per germline. This CDR3 is 17 amino acids long. CDR3 sequence (DNA): TGCAGCGTTGAAAAATTGCGGGAGGGGGAAAACTTCTACGAGCAGTACTTC. Translated, it gives CSVEKLREGENFYEQYF.

The chain joins TRBV7-2 to TRBJ2-7; the D is unclear. V was cut by 5 bases and J by 0 bases, with 11 bases left in between. CDR1 SGHTA and CDR2 FQGNSA come from the germline V gene. The CDR3 totals 14 residues. CDR3 DNA sequence: TGTGCCAGCAGCCCCCGGGTGAGCTCCTACGAGCAGTACTTC. This codes for CASSPRVSSYEQYF.

V gene TRBV6-2 or TRBV6-3 combines with J gene TRBJ2-5; D gene uncertain. This CDR3 is 14 amino acids long. V lost 2 bases and J 2 bases, leaving 9 bases between the germline ends. Germline V CDR1 and CDR2: MNHEY, SVGEGT. The CDR3 region is CASSYLQVQETQYF. CDR3 coding DNA: TGTGCCAGCAGTTACCTCCAGGTACAAGAGACCCAGTACTTC.

This chain connects TRBV6-6 to TRBJ2-1; 11 bases map to TRBD2. The germline CDR1 and CDR2 sequences are MNHNY and SVGAGI (reference sequence). Trimming at V came to 4 bases and at J to 6 bases, leaving 8 bases not matched to a gene. The CDR3 has 16 residues. DNA for the CDR3: TGTGCCAGCAGTTCCTCCTCTAGCGGGAGGATCAATGAGCAGTTCTTC. Protein sequence: CASSSSSSGRINEQFF.